A single sample gave rise to the 10 T cell receptor beta chains below, sequenced in a study of blood T cell repertoires in COVID-19. TCRdb's table, derived via immunoSEQ multiplex PCR, lists solely in-frame clones and lacks some. The table shows 95,000 to 100,000 clones, with around 85% occurring only once. Sequenced: peripheral blood. These receptor sequences come from a woman in her seventies with active or convalescent COVID-19.

This chain uses TRBV11-1 with TRBJ2-1; 7 bases agree with TRBD2. The CDR3 is 15 amino acids. Germline V gene sequence: CDR1 SGHAT, CDR2 FQDESV (reference sequence). With 1 base clipped from V and 4 bases from J, the junction kept 4 bases outside the gene matches. The CDR3 DNA follows: TGTGCCAGCAGCTTAGAAGGGACTAATTACAATGAGCAGTTCTTC. This sequence encodes CASSLEGTNYNEQFF.

V gene TRBV5-1 combines with J gene TRBJ2-2; the match to TRBD2 covers 9 bases. Germline values: CDR1 SGHRS, CDR2 YFSETQ. After removal of 5 bases from V and 7 bases from J, the junction contained 9 bases not matched to a gene. This CDR3 spans 15 amino acids. DNA of the CDR3: TGCGCCAGCAGGTCCGGTATAGCGGGAGTCGGGGAGCTGTTTTTT. It specifies CASRSGIAGVGELFF.

Here the CDR3 reads CASSMYGPSPLHF. The CDR3 DNA reads TGTGCCAGCAGCATGTATGGGCCGTCACCCCTCCACTTT. This sequence joins TRBV7-2 and TRBJ1-6; D not certain. V shed 5 bases and J shed 10 bases, with 12 bases lying between them. Germline CDR1 and CDR2: SGHTA and FQGNSA. The CDR3 consists of 13 residues.

This chain uses TRBV7-3 with TRBJ2-4; TRBD1 aligns across 9 bases. The CDR3 totals 17 residues. V lost 0 bases, J lost 8 bases, and 11 bases stayed unmatched. Looked up from germline, CDR1 is SGHTA and CDR2 is FQGTGA. The CDR3 here is CASSLTRADRGTDIQYF. CDR3 bases: TGTGCCAGCAGCTTAACGCGGGCGGACAGGGGTACGGACATTCAGTACTTC.

Only one count was recorded for this clone. J is TRBJ2-2 and V is TRBV20-1; perhaps TRBD1 as D (6 bases). Between the trimmed V and J ends, which lost 3 bases and 6 bases, there was a span of 8 bases. This CDR3 has 12 residues. The germline CDR1 and CDR2 sequences are DFQATT and SNEGSKA (reference sequence). CDR3 sequence: CSASRGSGELFF. CDR3 bases: TGCAGTGCTAGTAGGGGGTCCGGGGAGCTGTTTTTT.

The V gene is TRBV7-2, the J gene TRBJ1-5; maybe TRBD1 (6 bases). The CDR3 sequence is 14 residues long. Trimming removed 5 bases from V and 4 bases from J, with 12 bases in between. Germline CDR1 SGHTA, CDR2 FQGNSA. The CDR3 DNA sequence: TGTGCCAGCAGCCCGGACAGCAATAATCAGCCCCAGCATTTT. As protein: CASSPDSNNQPQHF. Together with reference TRBV7-2 and TRBJ1-5, the CDR3 gives the full variable domain: GAGVSQSPSNKVTEKGKDVELRCDPISGHTALYWYRQSLGQGLEFLIYFQGNSAPDKSGLPSDRFSAERTGGSVSTLTIQRTQQEDSAVYLCASSPDSNNQPQHFGDGTRLSIL.

The V and J genes are TRBV5-4 and TRBJ2-5; possibly TRBD2 for D (6 bases). Germline CDR1 reads SGHNT; CDR2 reads YYREEE (reference sequence). The CDR3 consists of 14 residues. Trimming left V 2 bases short and J 5 bases short, with 13 bases between. As DNA, the CDR3 is TGTGCCAGCAGCTTAACGGGAGCATGGGAGACCCAGTACTTC. Residues: CASSLTGAWETQYF.

The chain joins TRBV30 to TRBJ2-7, with D hard to call. Germline V lookup: CDR1 GTSNPN, CDR2 SVGIG (reference sequence). The V end was cut by 0 bases, the J end by 7 bases, with 7 bases between. This CDR3 is 11 amino acids long. The CDR3 region has the DNA TGTGCCTGGAGTGTAAATGAGGAGCAGTACTTC. This codes for CAWSVNEEQYF.

The J gene is TRBJ1-4, the V gene TRBV28; 7 nucleotides line up with TRBD1. V shed 5 bases, J shed 7 bases, and the junction held 7 bases outside the gene matches. Germline V gene lookup returns CDR1 MDHEN and CDR2 SYDVKM. The CDR3 contains 14 residues. CDR3 sequence: CASSTRQGLEKLFF. The CDR3 region has the DNA TGTGCCAGCAGTACCCGACAGGGACTTGAAAAACTGTTTTTT.

The rearrangement uses TRBV2 and TRBJ2-7, with TRBD2 matching 9 bases. The CDR3 length is 15 residues. Germline loops: CDR1 SNHLY, CDR2 FYNNEI. The junction had 9 bases not matched to a gene; V was cut back by 3 bases and J by 6 bases. CDR3 in amino acids: CASSEEVAGAGEQYF. CDR3 coding DNA: TGTGCCAGCAGTGAGGAGGTAGCGGGGGCTGGCGAGCAGTACTTC.